One sample yielded the 5 T cell receptor beta chains listed below, sequenced in a study of T-cell reconstitution after alpha-beta-depleted transplantation in children. A TCRbeta library incorporating unique molecular identifiers was prepared. TCRdb called the PCR reads again in MiXCR, with one record for every CDR3 protein. The sample yields some 550,000 distinct CDR3 sequences, 15% to 20% seen once. The sequencing here drew on PBMCs from the stem cell graft donor, taken from the stem cell graft. The receptors were sampled from a human donor who donated a stem cell graft to a child with acute lymphoblastic leukemia.

This clonotype has a count of ten or more. This chain links TRBV5-1 with TRBJ2-7; 11 nucleotides match TRBD1. V shed 4 bases, J shed 3 bases, and the junction held 6 bases outside the gene matches. Germline CDR1 reads SGHRS; CDR2 reads YFSETQ. The CDR3 has 15 amino acids. The CDR3 DNA is TGCGCCAGCAGCGTGGACAGGGGGCCGTACTACGAGCAGTACTTC. Its protein product is CASSVDRGPYYEQYF.

The chain couples TRBV12-3 or TRBV12-4 to TRBJ2-7; 11 bases agree with TRBD1. J was trimmed by 4 bases and V by 5 bases; bases with no gene match: 13. The CDR3 spans 17 residues. The CDR3, as DNA: TGTGCCAGCAGTCCCGGGACAGGGGGGAGGACGGCGTACGAGCAGTACTTC. This sequence encodes CASSPGTGGRTAYEQYF.

The table lists this clonotype with a few counts. The chain employs TRBV12-3 or TRBV12-4 and TRBJ1-1, with no clear D. V was cut by 2 bases and J by 1 base, with 11 bases left in between. CDR3 length equals 15 residues. CDR3 amino acids: CASSLTGRTNTEAFF. In nucleotides, the CDR3 is TGTGCCAGCAGTTTAACCGGACGTACGAACACTGAAGCTTTCTTT.

The table lists this clonotype with a few counts. The rearrangement joins TRBV12-3 or TRBV12-4 to TRBJ2-1; possibly TRBD1 or TRBD2 for D (5 bases each). The CDR3 is 13 amino acids. V shed 3 bases and J shed 10 bases, with 13 bases lying between them. The CDR3 spells CASSLGVGIEQFF. In DNA form, the CDR3 reads TGTGCCAGCAGTTTGGGGGTAGGGATCGAGCAGTTCTTC.

This rearrangement joins TRBV27 to TRBJ2-2, with D tentatively TRBD1 or TRBD2 (6 bases each). CDR3 length: 15 residues. V gave up 7 bases and J gave up 2 bases, with 14 bases separating them. Germline V gives CDR1 MNHEY, CDR2 SMNVEV (reference sequence). The CDR3 protein is CASTGGGHNTGELFF. For the CDR3, the DNA is TGTGCCAGCACCGGAGGGGGGCATAACACCGGGGAGCTGTTTTTT.